This is a list of T cell receptor beta chains from one sample in a study of human T cells and chemical hapten exposure. From the RACE reads, TCRdb called clonotypes with MiXCR, one entry per CDR3 protein. The sample shows approximately 400,000 distinct CDR3 sequences, more than 4.5% of them seen only once. The input for sequencing was whole blood, taken in connection with sensitization to the hapten diphenylcyclopropenone (DPC). These receptor sequences come from a woman between 45 and 60 years old with alopecia areata. Some clones in this sample may be carry-over from other donors' samples. Each CDR3 is given with its conserved first and last residue. The D gene is left open where the match is weak. The size field is filled for only some rows; it gives once, few, many or a size class.

many . TRBJ2-7 TRBV12-3/TRBV12-4 CASSLNAGSYEQYF TGTGCCAGCAGTTTAAATGCAGGTTCCTACGAGCAGTACTTC
many . TRBJ1-2 TRBV9 CASSALIDRSSYGYTF TGTGCCAGCAGCGCACTGATTGACAGGTCCTCCTATGGCTACACCTTC
many . TRBJ2-2 TRBV5-1 CASSSDAPNTGELFF TGCGCCAGCAGCTCGGACGCCCCGAACACCGGGGAGCTGTTTTTT
many . TRBJ2-3 TRBV7-6 CASSSPSGFLDTQYF TGTGCCAGCAGCTCACCCTCGGGATTTTTAGATACGCAGTATTTT
many TRBD1 TRBJ1-2 TRBV29-1 CSVLTGEGGYTF TGCAGCGTCCTGACAGGGGAGGGCGGCTACACCTTC
few . TRBJ1-2 TRBV6-6 CASTRLSYGYTF TGTGCCAGCACTAGACTGTCTTATGGCTACACCTTC
few . TRBJ1-1 TRBV29-1 CSVERADRTEAFF TGCAGCGTTGAAAGGGCAGATAGGACTGAAGCTTTCTTT
many TRBD2 TRBJ2-7 TRBV12-3/TRBV12-4 CASSLARRGGGASYEQYF TGTGCCAGCAGTTTAGCGCGGCGAGGCGGGGGAGCCTCCTACGAGCAGTACTTC
few . TRBJ2-7 TRBV5-1 CASRMGGGYEQYF TGCGCCAGCAGAATGGGAGGGGGTTACGAGCAGTACTTC
. TRBD1 TRBJ1-2 TRBV29-1 CSVENRGNYGYTF TGCAGCGTTGAAAACAGGGGAAACTATGGCTACACCTTC
many TRBD1 TRBJ2-1 TRBV3-1 CASSQEAGGAEQFF TGTGCCAGCAGCCAAGAGGCAGGGGGCGCTGAGCAGTTCTTC
many TRBD2 TRBJ2-7 TRBV11-2 CASSLGGGLADYEQYF TGTGCCAGCAGCTTAGGCGGGGGACTAGCGGATTACGAGCAGTACTTC
many TRBD1 TRBJ1-5 TRBV6-2/TRBV6-3 CASSRDRGLQPQHF TGTGCCAGCAGCCGCGACAGGGGGCTCCAGCCCCAGCATTTT
many . TRBJ2-3 TRBV4-1 CASSQEIGGPADTQYF TGCGCCAGCAGCCAAGAGATCGGGGGGCCGGCAGATACGCAGTATTTT
many . TRBJ2-2 TRBV4-2 CASSQGTMNTGELFF TGTGCCAGCAGCCAAGGGACTATGAACACCGGGGAGCTGTTTTTT
. TRBD1 TRBJ2-3 TRBV28 CASSIQGVSTDTQYF TGTGCCAGCAGTATCCAGGGGGTTAGCACAGATACGCAGTATTTT
. TRBD2 TRBJ2-7 TRBV29-1 CSVEDLSPGLDLYEQYF TGCAGCGTTGAAGATCTTAGTCCGGGACTAGATCTCTACGAGCAGTACTTC
many . TRBJ1-2 TRBV29-1 CSVETRDGYTF TGCAGCGTTGAAACGCGGGATGGCTACACCTTC
many . TRBJ1-1 TRBV28 CASSLFRGLAFF TGTGCCAGCAGTTTATTTCGGGGGCTGGCTTTCTTT
many TRBD1 TRBJ1-2 TRBV6-6 CASTESTGDDGYTF TGTGCCAGCACCGAATCTACAGGGGACGATGGCTACACCTTC
many . TRBJ1-6 TRBV6-2/TRBV6-3 CASSSEEESSYNSPLHF TGTGCCAGCAGCTCGGAGGAGGAAAGCTCCTATAATTCACCCCTCCACTTT
. TRBD2 TRBJ2-2 TRBV28 CASSLAGGIPGELFF TGTGCCAGCAGTCTAGCGGGAGGGATCCCCGGGGAGCTGTTTTTT
many TRBD2 TRBJ2-3 TRBV6-1 CASREAGGPGTQYF TGTGCCAGCAGGGAGGCGGGAGGGCCCGGTACGCAGTATTTT
few TRBD2 TRBJ2-7 TRBV20-1 CSAPGEREGRQYF TGCAGTGCTCCTGGGGAGCGGGAGGGCCGACAGTACTTC
many . TRBJ2-3 TRBV9 CASSPTLTDTQYF TGTGCCAGCAGCCCTACACTCACAGATACGCAGTATTTT
. . TRBJ2-2 TRBV10-2 CASSESGQGGGELFF TGCGCCAGCAGTGAGTCGGGGCAGGGCGGCGGGGAGCTGTTTTTT
many . TRBJ2-1 TRBV7-2 CASSLTRRHHNEQFF TGTGCCAGCAGCTTAACCAGGAGGCACCACAATGAGCAGTTCTTC
many . TRBJ2-1 TRBV14 CASSQEPALNEQFF TGTGCCAGCAGCCAAGAACCAGCTCTGAATGAGCAGTTCTTC
many . TRBJ2-7 TRBV7-8 CASSFLVQGEQYF TGTGCCAGCAGCTTTTTGGTCCAGGGCGAGCAGTACTTC
. . TRBJ2-3 TRBV7-9 CASSWVRGEADTQYF TGTGCCAGCAGCTGGGTTCGGGGCGAGGCAGATACGCAGTATTTT
many . TRBJ2-1 TRBV27 CASRQGGSFYNEQFF TGTGCCAGCAGACAAGGAGGTTCTTTTTACAATGAGCAGTTCTTC
. . TRBJ1-3 TRBV20-1 CSASSTGNTIYF TGCAGTGCTAGTTCGACAGGAAACACCATATATTTT
many TRBD2 TRBJ2-1 TRBV7-2 CASSLPIFSGRNNEQFF TGTGCCAGCAGCTTACCAATATTTAGCGGGCGCAACAATGAGCAGTTCTTC
many . TRBJ1-1 TRBV7-2 CASSSATNTEAFF TGTGCCAGCAGCTCCGCGACAAACACTGAAGCTTTCTTT
many . TRBJ2-1 TRBV7-8 CASSPWEGGSYNEQFF TGTGCCAGCAGCCCGTGGGAGGGGGGATCCTACAATGAGCAGTTCTTC
many . TRBJ1-1 TRBV28 CASARGGVNTEAFF TGTGCCAGCGCTCGTGGGGGCGTTAACACTGAAGCTTTCTTT
many . TRBJ2-4 TRBV11-3 CASSFRFGKNIQYF TGTGCCAGCAGCTTTAGATTCGGCAAAAACATTCAGTACTTC
. TRBD2 TRBJ2-5 TRBV5-4 CASSLTGLAGDRETQYF TGTGCCAGCAGCTTGACTGGACTAGCGGGAGATCGAGAGACCCAGTACTTC
few . TRBJ2-7 TRBV20-1 CSARGEQGGYEQYF TGCAGTGCTAGAGGAGAACAGGGCGGCTACGAGCAGTACTTC
. . TRBJ2-7 TRBV6-5 CASSYLGHNYEQYF TGTGCCAGCAGTTACCTCGGCCACAACTACGAGCAGTACTTC
. . TRBJ1-2 TRBV12-3/TRBV12-4 CASSLGHRNYGYTF TGTGCCAGCAGTTTAGGCCACAGAAACTATGGCTACACCTTC
many TRBD1 TRBJ2-7 TRBV7-6 CASSFLTGEQYF TGTGCCAGCAGCTTCCTGACAGGGGAGCAGTACTTC